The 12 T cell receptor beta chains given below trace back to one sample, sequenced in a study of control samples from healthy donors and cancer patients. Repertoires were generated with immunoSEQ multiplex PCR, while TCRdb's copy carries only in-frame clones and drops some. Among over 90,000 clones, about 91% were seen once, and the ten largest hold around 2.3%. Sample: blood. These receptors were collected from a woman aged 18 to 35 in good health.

The CDR3 sequence is CASSLSGTGSYEQYF. The CDR3 bases are TGCGCCAGCAGCTTATCCGGGACAGGGAGCTACGAGCAGTACTTC. The rearrangement links TRBV5-1 to TRBJ2-7; 9 nucleotides align to TRBD1. J gave up 3 bases and V 2 bases, and 6 bases lay outside the gene matches. The CDR3 spans 15 residues. Germline loops: CDR1 SGHRS, CDR2 YFSETQ.

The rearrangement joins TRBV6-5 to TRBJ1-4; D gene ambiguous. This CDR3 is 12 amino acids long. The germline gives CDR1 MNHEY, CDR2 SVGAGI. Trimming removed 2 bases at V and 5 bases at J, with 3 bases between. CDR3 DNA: TGTGCCAGCAGTTACAGGAATGAAAAACTGTTTTTT. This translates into CASSYRNEKLFF.

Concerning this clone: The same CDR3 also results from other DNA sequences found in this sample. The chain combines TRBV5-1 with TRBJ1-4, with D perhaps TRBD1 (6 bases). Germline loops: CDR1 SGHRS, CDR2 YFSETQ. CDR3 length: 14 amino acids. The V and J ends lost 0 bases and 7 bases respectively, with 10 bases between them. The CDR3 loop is CASSLGQGFEKLFF. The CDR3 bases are TGCGCCAGCAGCTTGGGTCAGGGGTTTGAAAAACTGTTTTTT.

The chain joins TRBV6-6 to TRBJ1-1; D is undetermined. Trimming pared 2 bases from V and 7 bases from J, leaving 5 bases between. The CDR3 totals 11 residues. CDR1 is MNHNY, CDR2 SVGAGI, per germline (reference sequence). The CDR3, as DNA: TGTGCCAGCAGTTACAAACATGAAGCTTTCTTT. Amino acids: CASSYKHEAFF.

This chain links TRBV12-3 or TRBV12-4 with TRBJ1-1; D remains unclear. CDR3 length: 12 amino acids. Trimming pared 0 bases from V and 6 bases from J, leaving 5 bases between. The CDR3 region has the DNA TGTGCCAGCAGTTTAGCCCTCCCTGAAGCTTTCTTT. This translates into CASSLALPEAFF.

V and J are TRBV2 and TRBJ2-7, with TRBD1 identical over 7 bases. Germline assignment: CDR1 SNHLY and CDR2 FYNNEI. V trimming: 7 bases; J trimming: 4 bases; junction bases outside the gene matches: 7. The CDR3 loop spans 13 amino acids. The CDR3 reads CASTLDRHYEQYF. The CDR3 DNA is TGTGCCAGCACCCTGGACAGGCATTACGAGCAGTACTTC. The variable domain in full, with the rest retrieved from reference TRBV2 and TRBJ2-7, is EPEVTQTPSHQVTQMGQEVILRCVPISNHLYFYWYRQILGQKVEFLVSFYNNEISEKSEIFDDQFSVERPDGSNFTLKIRSTKLEDSAMYFCASTLDRHYEQYFGPGTRLTVT.

This CDR3 is CASSVETNYEKLFF. The CDR3 coding sequence is TGTGCCAGCAGCGTAGAGACAAATTATGAAAAACTGTTTTTT. The rearrangement links TRBV9 to TRBJ1-4; D gene ambiguous. V lost 0 bases to trimming and J lost 6 bases, with 9 bases between them. Germline CDR1 SGDLS, CDR2 YYNGEE. The CDR3 loop spans 14 amino acids.

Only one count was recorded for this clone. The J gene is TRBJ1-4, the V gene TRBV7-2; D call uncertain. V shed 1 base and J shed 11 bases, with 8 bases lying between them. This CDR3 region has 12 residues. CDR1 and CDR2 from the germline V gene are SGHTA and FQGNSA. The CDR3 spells CASSLVTGKLFF. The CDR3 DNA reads TGTGCCAGCAGCTTAGTGACGGGGAAACTGTTTTTT.

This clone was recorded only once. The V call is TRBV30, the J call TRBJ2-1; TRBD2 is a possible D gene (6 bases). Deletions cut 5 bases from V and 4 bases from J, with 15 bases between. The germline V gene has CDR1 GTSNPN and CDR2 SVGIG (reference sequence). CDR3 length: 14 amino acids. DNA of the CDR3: TGTGCCTGGGGGAGGATTAGCGGATACAATGAGCAGTTCTTC. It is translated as CAWGRISGYNEQFF. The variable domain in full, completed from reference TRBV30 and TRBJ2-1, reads SQTIHQWPATLVQPVGSPLSLECTVEGTSNPNLYWYRQAAGRGLQLLFYSVGIGQISSEVPQNLSASRPQDRQFILSSKKLLLSDSGFYLCAWGRISGYNEQFFGPGTRLTVL.

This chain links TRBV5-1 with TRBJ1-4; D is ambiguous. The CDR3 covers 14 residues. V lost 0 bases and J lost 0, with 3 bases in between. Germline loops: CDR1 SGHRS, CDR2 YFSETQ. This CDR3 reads CASSLETTNEKLFF. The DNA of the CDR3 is TGCGCCAGCAGCTTGGAGACAACTAATGAAAAACTGTTTTTT.

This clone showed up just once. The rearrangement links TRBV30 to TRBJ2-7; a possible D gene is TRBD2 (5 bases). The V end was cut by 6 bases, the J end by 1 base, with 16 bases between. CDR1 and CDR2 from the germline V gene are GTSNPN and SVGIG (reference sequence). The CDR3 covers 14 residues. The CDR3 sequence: CACVSLGASYEQYF. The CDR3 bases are TGTGCCTGCGTTAGTTTGGGAGCATCCTACGAGCAGTACTTC.

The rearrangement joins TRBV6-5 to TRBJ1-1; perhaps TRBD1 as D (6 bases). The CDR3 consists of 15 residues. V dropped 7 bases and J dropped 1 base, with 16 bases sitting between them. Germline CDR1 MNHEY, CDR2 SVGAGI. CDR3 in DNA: TGTGCCAGCAATCTCATCCAGGGGTGGAACACTGAAGCTTTCTTT. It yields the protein CASNLIQGWNTEAFF.